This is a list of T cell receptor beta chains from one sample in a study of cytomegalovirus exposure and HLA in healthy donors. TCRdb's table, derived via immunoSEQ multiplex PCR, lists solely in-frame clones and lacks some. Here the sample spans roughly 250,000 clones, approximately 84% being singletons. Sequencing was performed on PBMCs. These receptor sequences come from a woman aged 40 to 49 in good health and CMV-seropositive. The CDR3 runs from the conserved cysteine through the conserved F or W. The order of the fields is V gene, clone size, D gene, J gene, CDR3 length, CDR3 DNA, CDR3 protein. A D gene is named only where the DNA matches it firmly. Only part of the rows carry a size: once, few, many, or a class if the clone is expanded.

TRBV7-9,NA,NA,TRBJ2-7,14,TGTGCCAGCAGCTTAGGGACTACCTCCGGCGAGCAGTACTTC,CASSLGTTSGEQYF
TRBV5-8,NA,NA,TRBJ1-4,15,TGTGCCAGCAGCTTGGGACAGGACCTTAATGAAAAACTGTTTTTT,CASSLGQDLNEKLFF
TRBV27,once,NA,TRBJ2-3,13,TGTGCCAGCAGTTTAGGGCACGCAGATACGCAGTATTTT,CASSLGHADTQYF
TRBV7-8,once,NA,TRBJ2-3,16,TGTGCCAGCAGCTTAGGCCAGCGCGGGAGCACAGATACGCAGTATTTT,CASSLGQRGSTDTQYF
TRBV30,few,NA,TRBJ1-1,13,TGTGCCTGGAGTAGACAGCAAAAGATGGAAGCTTTCTTT,CAWSRQQKMEAFF
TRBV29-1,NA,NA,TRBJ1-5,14,TGCAGCGTTGAATACGGCGGGGTCGATCAGCCCCAGCATTTT,CSVEYGGVDQPQHF
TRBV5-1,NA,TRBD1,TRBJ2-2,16,TGCGCCAGCAGCTTGGGTGGACAGGGGTACACCGGGGAGCTGTTTTTT,CASSLGGQGYTGELFF
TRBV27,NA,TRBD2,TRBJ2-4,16,TGTGCCAGCAGTACCCCGGGACTAGCGGGAAAAAACAGTCAGTACTTC,CASSTPGLAGKNSQYF
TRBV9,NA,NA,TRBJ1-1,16,TGTGCCAGCAGCCCACTTTTGGGGCTGGGGGGCACTGAAGCTTTCTTT,CASSPLLGLGGTEAFF
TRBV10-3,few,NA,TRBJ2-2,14,TGTGCCATCAGTGTCCTATTGAACACCGGGGAGCTGTTTTTT,CAISVLLNTGELFF
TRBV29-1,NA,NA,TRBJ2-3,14,TGCAGCGTTGAGGACACCCATAGCACAGATACGCAGTGTTTT,CSVEDTHSTDTQCF
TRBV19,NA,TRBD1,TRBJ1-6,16,TGTGCCAGTAGTACCGCCGACAGGGCCTATAATTCACCCCTCCACTTT,CASSTADRAYNSPLHF
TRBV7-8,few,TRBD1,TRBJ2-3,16,TGTGCCAGCAGCTCTTGGACAGGGGGCTTGACAGATACGCAGTATTTT,CASSSWTGGLTDTQYF
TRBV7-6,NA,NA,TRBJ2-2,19,TGTGCCAGCAGCCCAGGGGTGGAACCGAAGGGGGGGTACACCGGGGAGCTGTTTTTT,CASSPGVEPKGGYTGELFF
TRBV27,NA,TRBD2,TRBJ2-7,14,TGTGCCAGCAGTCTAGCGGGAGTTCCCTACGAGCAGTACTTC,CASSLAGVPYEQYF
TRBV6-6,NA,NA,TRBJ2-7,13,TGTGCCAGCAGTCATTCGGACTCTTACGAGCAGTACTTC,CASSHSDSYEQYF
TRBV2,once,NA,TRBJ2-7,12,TGTGCCAGCAGTGAAGCAGATTACGAGCAGTACTTC,CASSEADYEQYF
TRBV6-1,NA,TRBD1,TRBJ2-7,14,TGTGCCAGCAGGGGACAGGTGGATTTGGGTGAGCAGTACTTC,CASRGQVDLGEQYF
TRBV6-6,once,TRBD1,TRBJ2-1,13,TGTGCCAGCAGTTACTCGCCAGGGGGTGAGCAGTTCTTC,CASSYSPGGEQFF
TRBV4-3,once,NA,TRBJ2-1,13,TGCGCCAGCAGCCAGACGGGATACAATGAGCAGTTCTTC,CASSQTGYNEQFF
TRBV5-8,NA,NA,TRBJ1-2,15,TGTGCCAGCAGCCTAAAGACAGAACCTAACTATGGCTACACCTTC,CASSLKTEPNYGYTF
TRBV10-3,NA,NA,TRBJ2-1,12,TGTGCCATCAGTGATGGAACCGCTAGGAACTTCTTC,CAISDGTARNFF
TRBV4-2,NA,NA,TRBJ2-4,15,TGTGCCAGCAGCCAAGAACTTACTGCCAAAAACATTCAGTACTTC,CASSQELTAKNIQYF
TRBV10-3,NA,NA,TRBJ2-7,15,TGTGCCATCAGTGAGAGTGGAGCAGATACCTACGAGCAGTACTTC,CAISESGADTYEQYF
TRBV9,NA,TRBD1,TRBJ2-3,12,TGTGCCAGCAGGGGGACAGCAGATACGCAGTATTTT,CASRGTADTQYF
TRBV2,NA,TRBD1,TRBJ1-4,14,TGTGCCAGCAGTGGACAGGGGGCATATGAAAAACTGTTTTTT,CASSGQGAYEKLFF
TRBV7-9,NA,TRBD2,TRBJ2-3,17,TGTGCCAGCAGCTTAGCATCTAGCGGGAGCGGGTTCGATACGCAGTATTTT,CASSLASSGSGFDTQYF
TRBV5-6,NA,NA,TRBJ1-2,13,TGTGCCAGCAGCAGAGAAGCTAACTATGGCTACACCTTC,CASSREANYGYTF
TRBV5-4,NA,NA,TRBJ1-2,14,TGTGCCAGCAGCGTTGACAGGCTCGCCTATGGCTACACCTTC,CASSVDRLAYGYTF
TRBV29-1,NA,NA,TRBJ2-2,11,TGCAGCGTACAGGACACCGGGGAGCTGTTTTTT,CSVQDTGELFF
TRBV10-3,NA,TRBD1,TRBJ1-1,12,TGTGCCATCAAAGGACAGGGCACTGAAGCTTTCTTT,CAIKGQGTEAFF
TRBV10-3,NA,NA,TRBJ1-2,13,TGTGCCATCTCCGAAGGGGAGGACTATGGCTACACCTTC,CAISEGEDYGYTF
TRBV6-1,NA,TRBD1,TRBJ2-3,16,TGTGCCAGCAGTGGTTCCGGGACAGGCCTCACAGATACGCAGTATTTT,CASSGSGTGLTDTQYF
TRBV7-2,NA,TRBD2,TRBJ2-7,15,TGTGCCAGCAGCTTAGAACTAGCGGACCCCTACGAGCAGTACTTC,CASSLELADPYEQYF
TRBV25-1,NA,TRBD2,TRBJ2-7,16,TGTGCCAGCAGTCCGGGCGGGAGGGCCCTTTCGCACGAGCAGTACTTC,CASSPGGRALSHEQYF
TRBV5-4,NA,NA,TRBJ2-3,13,TGTGCCAGCAGCCCCTTAGGCGGGAATACGCAGTATTTT,CASSPLGGNTQYF
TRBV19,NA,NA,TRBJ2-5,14,TGTGCCAGTAGTGCGGACAGAGGCCAAGAGACCCAGTACTTC,CASSADRGQETQYF